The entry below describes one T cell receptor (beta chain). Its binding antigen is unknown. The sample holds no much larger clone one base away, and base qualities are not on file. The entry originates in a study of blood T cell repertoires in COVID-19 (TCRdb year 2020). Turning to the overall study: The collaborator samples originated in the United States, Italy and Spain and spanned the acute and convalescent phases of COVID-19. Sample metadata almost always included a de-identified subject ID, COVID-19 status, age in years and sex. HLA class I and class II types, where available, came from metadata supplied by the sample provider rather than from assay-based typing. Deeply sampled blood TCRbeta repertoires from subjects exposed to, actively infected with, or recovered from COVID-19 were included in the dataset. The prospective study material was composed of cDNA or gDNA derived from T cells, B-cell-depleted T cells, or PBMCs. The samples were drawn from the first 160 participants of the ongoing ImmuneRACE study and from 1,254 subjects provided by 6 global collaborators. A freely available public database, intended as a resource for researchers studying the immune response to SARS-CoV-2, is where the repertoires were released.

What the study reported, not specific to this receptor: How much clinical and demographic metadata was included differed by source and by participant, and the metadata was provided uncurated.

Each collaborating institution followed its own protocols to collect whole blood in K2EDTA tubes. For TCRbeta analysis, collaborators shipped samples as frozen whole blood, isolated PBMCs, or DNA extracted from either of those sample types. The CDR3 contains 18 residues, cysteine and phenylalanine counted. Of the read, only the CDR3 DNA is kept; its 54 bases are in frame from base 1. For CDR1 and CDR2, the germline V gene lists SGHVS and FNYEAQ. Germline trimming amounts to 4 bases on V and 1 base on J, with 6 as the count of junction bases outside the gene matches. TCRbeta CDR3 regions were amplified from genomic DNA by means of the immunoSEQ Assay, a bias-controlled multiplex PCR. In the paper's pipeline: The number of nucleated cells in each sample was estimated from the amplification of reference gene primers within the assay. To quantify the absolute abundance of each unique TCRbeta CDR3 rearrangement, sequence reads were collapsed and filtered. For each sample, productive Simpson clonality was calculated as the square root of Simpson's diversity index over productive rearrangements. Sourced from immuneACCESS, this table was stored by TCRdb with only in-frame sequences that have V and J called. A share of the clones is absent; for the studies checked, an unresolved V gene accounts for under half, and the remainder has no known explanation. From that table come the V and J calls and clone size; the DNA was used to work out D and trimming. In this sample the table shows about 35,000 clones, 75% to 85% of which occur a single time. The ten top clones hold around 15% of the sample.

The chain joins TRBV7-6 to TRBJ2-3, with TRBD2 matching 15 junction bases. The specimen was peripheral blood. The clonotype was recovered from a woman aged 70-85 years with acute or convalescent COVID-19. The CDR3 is CASSSGLAGGFGTDTQYF. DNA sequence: TGTGCCAGCAGCTCGGGACTAGCGGGGGGATTTGGCACAGATACGCAGTATTTT.